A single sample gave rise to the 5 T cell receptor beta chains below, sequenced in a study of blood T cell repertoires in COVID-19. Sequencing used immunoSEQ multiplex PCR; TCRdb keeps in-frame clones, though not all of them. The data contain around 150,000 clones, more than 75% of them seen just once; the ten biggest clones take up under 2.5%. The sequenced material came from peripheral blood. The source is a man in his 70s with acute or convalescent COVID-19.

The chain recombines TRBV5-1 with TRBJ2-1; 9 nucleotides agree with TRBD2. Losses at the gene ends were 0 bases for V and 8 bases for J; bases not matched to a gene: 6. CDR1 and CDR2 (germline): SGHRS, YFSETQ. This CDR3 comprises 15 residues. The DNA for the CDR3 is TGCGCCAGCAGCTTGGTGGTAGCGGGGGAGGATGAGCAGTTCTTC. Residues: CASSLVVAGEDEQFF. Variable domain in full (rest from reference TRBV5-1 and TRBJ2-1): KAGVTQTPRYLIKTRGQQVTLSCSPISGHRSVSWYQQTPGQGLQFLFEYFSETQRNKGNFPGRFSGRQFSNSRSEMNVSTLELGDSALYLCASSLVVAGEDEQFFGPGTRLTVL.

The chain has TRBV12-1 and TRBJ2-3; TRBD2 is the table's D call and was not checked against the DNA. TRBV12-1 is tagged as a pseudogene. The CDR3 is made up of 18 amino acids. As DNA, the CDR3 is TGTGCCAGCAGCTTACTAGCGGGGCTAAACGGGAGCACAGATACGCAGTATTTT. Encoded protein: CASSLLAGLNGSTDTQYF.

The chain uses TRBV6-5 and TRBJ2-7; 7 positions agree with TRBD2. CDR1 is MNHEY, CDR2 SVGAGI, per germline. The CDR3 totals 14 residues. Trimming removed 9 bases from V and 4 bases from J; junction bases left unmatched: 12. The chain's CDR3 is CASNVGGSGYEQYF. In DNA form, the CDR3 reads TGTGCCAGTAATGTTGGCGGGAGCGGGTACGAGCAGTACTTC.

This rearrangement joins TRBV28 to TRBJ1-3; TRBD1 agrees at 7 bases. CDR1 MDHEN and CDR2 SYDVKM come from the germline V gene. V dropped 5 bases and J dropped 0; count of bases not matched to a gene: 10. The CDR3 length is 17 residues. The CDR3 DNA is TGTGCCAGCAGTCCCGCAGGACAGGTCCACTCTGGAAACACCATATATTTT. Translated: CASSPAGQVHSGNTIYF.

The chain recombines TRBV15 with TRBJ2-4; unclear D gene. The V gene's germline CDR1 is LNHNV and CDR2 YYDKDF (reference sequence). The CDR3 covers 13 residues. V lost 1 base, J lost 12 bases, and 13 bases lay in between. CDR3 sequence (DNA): TGTGCCACCAGCAGAGTCGGAGTGATAGCTCAGTACTTC. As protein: CATSRVGVIAQYF.